A selection of T cell receptor beta chains follows, all from one sample in a study of vaccination and CD4 T cells after COVID-19. No antigen has been assigned to these receptors. TCRdb redid the calling of the PCR reads with MiXCR, one entry per CDR3 protein. This sample has thousands of distinct CDR3 sequences, with roughly a third found just once. Sequencing was performed on CD4+ T cells from blood, cultured in vitro. These receptors were obtained from a human donor in good health. CDR3s include the opening cysteine and the closing phenylalanine or tryptophan. The D gene is left open where the match is weak. Size is stated for part of the rows, as once, few or many counts, or as a class when the clone is expanded.

few	TRBJ2-7	TRBD1	TRBV10-3	CAIRDRRNYEQYF	TGTGCCATCAGGGACAGGCGGAACTACGAGCAGTACTTC
.	TRBJ2-7	TRBD1	TRBV2	CASSEARQGLGREQYF	TGTGCCAGCAGTGAAGCTAGACAGGGCCTAGGTCGGGAGCAGTACTTC
few	TRBJ1-6	.	TRBV20-1	CSASAGRASYNSPLHF	TGCAGTGCTAGTGCAGGCCGGGCATCCTATAATTCACCCCTCCACTTT
few	TRBJ2-5	.	TRBV5-1	CASSPWGMQETQYF	TGCGCCAGCAGCCCTTGGGGGATGCAAGAGACCCAGTACTTC
.	TRBJ2-5	.	TRBV7-9	CASSLESKETQYF	TGTGCCAGCAGCTTAGAATCTAAGGAGACCCAGTACTTC
few	TRBJ2-4	TRBD1	TRBV20-1	CSAAITGQGRNIQYF	TGCAGTGCTGCAATTACTGGACAGGGTCGGAACATTCAGTACTTC
.	TRBJ2-3	.	TRBV6-1	CASTLTPDTDTQYF	TGTGCCAGCACCCTAACGCCAGACACAGATACGCAGTATTTT
few	TRBJ1-6	TRBD1	TRBV7-9	CASSQPGQGPSPLHF	TGTGCCAGCAGCCAACCGGGACAGGGGCCTTCACCCCTCCACTTT
.	TRBJ2-5	.	TRBV2	CATRGTPEETQYF	TGTGCCACCCGGGGGACCCCCGAAGAGACCCAGTACTTC
.	TRBJ1-2	TRBD1	TRBV18	CASSPRPGQVYGYTF	TGTGCCAGCTCACCACGACCAGGACAGGTCTATGGCTACACCTTC
.	TRBJ2-6	.	TRBV7-7	CASSPDKAGANVLTF	TGTGCTAGCAGCCCCGATAAGGCTGGGGCCAACGTCCTGACTTTC
.	TRBJ2-2	.	TRBV10-3	CAISEGTRDTGELFF	TGTGCCATCAGTGAAGGGACGAGAGACACCGGGGAGCTGTTTTTT
few	TRBJ2-2	.	TRBV6-1	CASRPSKSTGELFF	TGTGCCAGCAGGCCTAGCAAGAGCACCGGGGAGCTGTTTTTT
few	TRBJ1-6	.	TRBV2	CASGAGHGDSPLHF	TGTGCCAGCGGCGCGGGCCACGGCGATTCACCCCTCCACTTT
few	TRBJ2-7	TRBD2	TRBV6-5	CASSYRGTRAYEQYF	TGTGCCAGCAGTTACCGCGGGACTAGGGCCTACGAGCAGTACTTC
.	TRBJ1-1	.	TRBV27	CASSTRGNTEAFF	TGTGCCAGCAGTACCAGGGGGAACACTGAAGCTTTCTTT
.	TRBJ1-5	TRBD1	TRBV7-8	CASTGTGRGDQPQHF	TGTGCCAGCACAGGGACAGGGCGAGGGGATCAGCCCCAGCATTTT
.	TRBJ2-1	TRBD1	TRBV11-2	CASSLDRGNYNEQFF	TGTGCCAGCAGCTTAGACAGGGGGAATTACAATGAGCAGTTCTTC
.	TRBJ1-1	.	TRBV6-5	CASSYGGRATTVTEAFF	TGTGCCAGCAGTTACGGGGGGAGGGCCACCACAGTCACTGAAGCTTTCTTT
.	TRBJ2-5	.	TRBV19	CASRSGQYQETQYF	TGTGCCAGTAGATCCGGACAGTACCAAGAGACCCAGTACTTC
.	TRBJ2-5	TRBD2	TRBV6-5	CASSYSGLAGQETQYF	TGTGCCAGCAGTTACTCGGGACTAGCGGGGCAAGAGACCCAGTACTTC
.	TRBJ2-3	.	TRBV5-5	CASSWSTSTDTDTQYF	TGTGCCAGCAGCTGGAGTACCTCGACGGACACAGATACGCAGTATTTT
.	TRBJ1-1	TRBD1	TRBV19	CASSRGTANTEAFF	TGTGCCAGTAGTAGGGGGACAGCGAACACTGAAGCTTTCTTT
.	TRBJ2-1	TRBD2	TRBV7-9	CASSLFPGTSGGEQFF	TGTGCCAGCAGCTTATTTCCCGGGACTAGCGGGGGAGAGCAGTTCTTC
.	TRBJ2-7	.	TRBV10-1	CASSESRGTPAYEQYF	TGCGCCAGCAGTGAGTCTAGGGGGACTCCTGCCTACGAGCAGTACTTC
.	TRBJ1-2	.	TRBV20-1	CSARDSGGGYTF	TGCAGTGCTAGAGATAGTGGGGGAGGCTACACCTTC
few	TRBJ1-2	.	TRBV6-1	CACGQGIYGYTF	TGTGCTTGTGGGCAGGGGATCTATGGCTACACCTTC
.	TRBJ2-2	.	TRBV7-3	CASSPRLAGVGELFF	TGTGCCAGCAGCCCTCGACTAGCAGGGGTGGGGGAGCTGTTTTTT
few	TRBJ2-1	TRBD1	TRBV7-9	CASSPQGAPYNEQFF	TGTGCCAGCAGCCCACAGGGGGCCCCCTACAATGAGCAGTTCTTC
medium-sized	TRBJ1-5	.	TRBV20-1	CSGKAGNSNQPQHF	TGCAGTGGGAAAGCGGGGAATAGCAATCAGCCCCAGCATTTT
medium-sized	TRBJ1-2	.	TRBV6-5	CASSYSPRGGKNYGYTF	TGTGCCAGCAGTTATTCCCCCCGCGGGGGGAAGAACTATGGCTACACCTTC